This TCR beta chain is drawn from a study of cytomegalovirus exposure and HLA in healthy donors. The protocol was immunoSEQ multiplex PCR, while the TCRdb copy is restricted to in-frame clones and leaves out a portion. Of some 180,000 clones in the sample, around nine tenths were seen once. The study drew the donors from its approximately 120-subject validation cohort, separate from the roughly 670-subject first cohort. The sample taken for sequencing was PBMCs. This clonotype was obtained from a man aged 30-40 years in good health and CMV-seropositive.

CDR3 nucleotides: TGTGCCAGCAGCATGGACAGGGAATACAATGAGCAGTTCTTC. As protein: CASSMDREYNEQFF. The chain joins TRBV7-2 to TRBJ2-1; the match to TRBD1 covers 8 bases. This CDR3 is built from 14 residues. The germline gives CDR1 SGHTA, CDR2 FQGNSA. The trim removed 5 bases at V and 4 bases at J, leaving 4 bases unmatched.